This T cell receptor beta chain was documented in a study of T cells in localized non-small cell lung cancer. Study results and limitations: Detection in adjacent lung was observed for a median about 56 of the top 100 tumor clones.

The table came from immunoSEQ multiplex PCR; TCRdb's copy has only in-frame clones and leaves some out. The sample carries some 30,000 clones, 80% to 95% recorded once. A remark on this clone: The antigen is not known.

The TCR comes from a female donor older than 55 with stage II lung adenocarcinoma. Sequences were derived from peripheral blood mononuclear cells, sampled before any cancer treatment.

This CDR3 reads CASSASGGAIGQFF. The CDR3 DNA follows: TGTGCCAGCAGTGCAAGCGGGGGGGCGATTGGGCAGTTCTTC. This chain joins TRBV25-1 and TRBJ2-1, with 10 bases matching TRBD2. The germline gives CDR1 MGHDK, CDR2 SYGVNS. With 4 bases clipped from V and 12 bases from J, the junction kept 9 bases outside the gene matches. The CDR3 sequence is 14 residues long. Drawing the rest from reference TRBV25-1 and TRBJ2-1, the complete variable domain is EADIYQTPRYLVIGTGKKITLECSQTMGHDKMYWYQQDPGMELHLIHYSYGVNSTEKGDLSSESTVSRIRTEHFPLTLESARPSHTSQYLCASSASGGAIGQFFGPGTRLTVL.